This T cell receptor (beta chain) emerged from a study of blood T cell repertoires in COVID-19. Study overall: The United States, Italy and Spain provided the acute and convalescent COVID-19 samples. PBMCs, B-cell-depleted T cells, or T cells provided the cDNA or gDNA that made up the material.

The germline gives CDR1 MNHEY, CDR2 SVGAGI. The CDR3 has 14 amino acids. With 8 bases clipped from V and 3 bases from J, the junction kept 5 bases outside the gene matches. The authors' processing: Amplification from reference gene primers served as the basis for estimated nucleated cell counts. Clones were read by immunoSEQ multiplex PCR, and TCRdb kept only the in-frame ones, dropping some. The V and J calls and clone size were taken over from that table, and D and trimming were inferred from the DNA. Here the sample spans over 100,000 clones, more than 70% being singletons. This clonotype was sampled from a man aged 50-59 years with acute or convalescent COVID-19. The chain links TRBV6-5 to TRBJ1-3; 9 nucleotides line up with TRBD1. The sequenced sample consisted of peripheral blood. The CDR3 sequence is CASADRGYGNTIYF. DNA for the CDR3: TGTGCCAGCGCTGACAGGGGGTATGGAAACACCATATATTTT.